The sequence of this TCR beta chain was determined in a study of OX40 agonist ivuxolimab in advanced cancers. Study-level points and caveats: Compared with others, partial responders at 0.1-3.0 mg/kg displayed clonal expansion among the lowest. Clones of CD4+ and CD8+ blood T cells grew by week 6 at doses of 0.1 to 3.0 mg/kg.

Germline loops: CDR1 SGHVS, CDR2 FQNEAQ. The CDR3 extends over 16 amino acids. V was cut by 5 bases and J by 8 bases, with 19 bases left in between. A remark on this clone: Its antigen is not identified.

Sequencing was performed with immunoSEQ multiplex PCR; in TCRdb, only in-frame clones are kept and a portion is missing. This sample has roughly 17,000 clones, with 80% to 90% found just once. The receptor comes from an adult with an advanced solid tumor such as melanoma, head and neck, liver or kidney cancer. The sequences come from CD4+ or CD8+ T cells sorted from blood, collected in a trial of the OX40 agonist ivuxolimab. This chain uses TRBV7-8 with TRBJ1-6, with D possibly being TRBD1 (6 bases). Here the CDR3 reads CASSPTPGAKYSPLHF. DNA of the CDR3: TGTGCCAGCAGCCCTACCCCGGGGGCGAAGTATTCACCCCTCCACTTT. Using reference TRBV7-8 and TRBJ1-6 for the parts outside the CDR3, the full variable domain is GAGVSQSPRYKVAKRGQDVALRCDPISGHVSLFWYQQALGQGPEFLTYFQNEAQLDKSGLPSDRFFAERPEGSVSTLKIQRTQQEDSAVYLCASSPTPGAKYSPLHFGNGTRLTVT.